A single sample is the source of the 18 T cell receptor beta chains below, sequenced in a study of Graves' ophthalmopathy and Graves' hyperthyroidism. RNA transcripts were the source from which TCR beta CDR3 regions were amplified. The authors performed first-round RT-PCR with HTBI primers and then a second-round multiplex PCR. TCRdb passed the multiplex PCR reads through MiXCR, listing each CDR3 protein once. The sample has hundreds of thousands of distinct CDR3 sequences, 20% to 25% seen once; the top ten hold roughly 7.4%. The sequenced sample consisted of peripheral blood. The receptor set was obtained from a young woman with stable Graves' hyperthyroidism. Some clones in this sample may be carry-over from other donors' samples.

The gene calls are TRBV12-3 or TRBV12-4 and TRBJ2-4, with 12 bases aligning to TRBD2. V lost 5 bases and J lost 8; bases outside the gene matches: 13. The CDR3 consists of 17 residues. CDR3 DNA: TGTGCCAGCAGTCCAGGAGAGACTAGCGGGAGACGGGACATTCAGTACTTC. This sequence encodes CASSPGETSGRRDIQYF.

This clonotype was detected many times. The chain combines TRBV20-1 with TRBJ1-2; D call uncertain. CDR1 is DFQATT, CDR2 SNEGSKA, per germline (reference sequence). V was clipped by 1 base and J by 4 bases, with 13 bases between them. CDR3 length equals 14 residues. Written as DNA, the CDR3 is TGCAGTGCTAGAGTTACGCTTGGTAGCTATGGCTACACCTTC. This gives the protein CSARVTLGSYGYTF.

Details on this clonotype: This may be a read error: a much more frequent sequence differs by one nucleotide. The V and J genes are TRBV12-3 or TRBV12-4 and TRBJ1-1, with TRBD1 as a possible D gene (5 bases). V shed 2 bases and J shed 4 bases, with 11 bases lying between them. The length of the CDR3 is 14 residues. CDR3 residues: CASSLTVGGTEAFF. CDR3 coding DNA: TGTGCCAGCAGTTTAACGGTGGGGGGCACTGAAGCTTTCTTT.

Ten or more counts support this clonotype. CDR3 in amino acids: CASSEYGQPQHF. For the CDR3, the DNA is TGTGCCAGCAGTGAATACGGTCAGCCCCAGCATTTT. The rearrangement joins TRBV2 to TRBJ1-5; D unclear. The CDR3 loop spans 12 amino acids. The V and J ends lost 2 bases and 6 bases respectively, with 5 bases between them. CDR1 SNHLY and CDR2 FYNNEI come from the germline V gene.

In this sample, this clonotype turned up many times. CDR3 sequence: CASSLGRLPYEQYF. Here the CDR3 DNA reads TGTGCCAGCAGTCTAGGCAGGCTTCCCTACGAGCAGTACTTC. This chain connects TRBV12-3 or TRBV12-4 to TRBJ2-7, with D uncertain. V gave up 5 bases and J gave up 2 bases, with 13 bases separating them. The CDR3 runs to 14 residues.

This chain uses TRBV7-6 with TRBJ2-5; D unclear. CDR1 SGHVS and CDR2 FNYEAQ come from the germline V gene. Trimming removed 6 bases at V and 2 bases at J, with 13 bases between. The CDR3 has 14 amino acids. The chain's CDR3 is CASRTMASQETQYF. CDR3 in DNA: TGTGCCAGCAGGACAATGGCTAGTCAAGAGACCCAGTACTTC.

The DNA of the CDR3 is TGCGCCAGCAGCTTGATAGAGGATACAGGCGGCTACACCTTC. Translated, it gives CASSLIEDTGGYTF. The genes are TRBV5-1 and TRBJ1-2, with D tentatively TRBD1 (5 bases). Looked up from germline, CDR1 is SGHRS and CDR2 is YFSETQ. Trimming left V 1 base short and J 8 bases short, with 15 bases between. CDR3 length equals 14 residues.

Ten or more counts support this clonotype. The chain combines TRBV6-5 with TRBJ1-2; D is possibly TRBD1 (5 bases). V lost 2 bases and J 3 bases, leaving 10 bases between the germline ends. Germline V lookup: CDR1 MNHEY, CDR2 SVGAGI. CDR3 size: 14 residues. The CDR3 spells CASSYGRADYGYTF. CDR3 coding DNA: TGTGCCAGCAGTTACGGCAGGGCGGACTATGGCTACACCTTC.

This clonotype has only a few counts. V and J are TRBV6-2 or TRBV6-3 and TRBJ2-7; 9 bases line up with TRBD1. This CDR3 spans 15 amino acids. V lost 2 bases to trimming and J lost 5 bases; unmatched junction nucleotides: 7. The germline CDR1 and CDR2 sequences are MNHEY and SVGEGT. CDR3 amino acids: CASSYLGTGYHEQYF. The CDR3 DNA sequence: TGTGCCAGCAGTTACCTCGGGACAGGGTACCACGAGCAGTACTTC.

This clonotype was observed a few times. The chain carries TRBV25-1 and TRBJ2-7, with 11 bases fitting TRBD1. This CDR3 has 13 amino acids. The ends lost 6 bases at V and 9 bases at J; junction bases unmatched: 7. Germline V gene sequence: CDR1 MGHDK, CDR2 SYGVNS. DNA of the CDR3: TGTGCCAGCAGAGATTCCGGGACAGGGGGGCAGTACTTC. It codes for CASRDSGTGGQYF.

This clonotype appeared many times. V gene TRBV10-3 combines with J gene TRBJ1-5; TRBD1 might be the D (5 bases). The CDR3 extends over 15 amino acids. V lost 10 bases, J lost 1 base, and 17 bases lay in between. Looked up from germline, CDR1 is ENHRY and CDR2 is SYGVKD. The CDR3 coding sequence is TGTGCCAACAGGCGGTGGGGGGTGAGCAATCAGCCCCAGCATTTT. Its protein product is CANRRWGVSNQPQHF.

This clonotype appeared many times. This chain connects TRBV11-2 to TRBJ1-5; the D gene is possibly TRBD1 (6 bases). In germline, CDR1 is SGHAT, CDR2 FQNNGV. This CDR3 spans 17 amino acids. V was trimmed by 0 bases and J by 1 base, leaving 13 bases between them. DNA for the CDR3: TGTGCCAGCAGCTTAGAGAGGGCAGGGGTGAGCAATCAGCCCCAGCATTTT. It specifies CASSLERAGVSNQPQHF.

Note on this clonotype: A much larger clone is a single base away; this may be a read error. The chain links TRBV12-3 or TRBV12-4 to TRBJ1-2; D might be TRBD1 (6 bases). The V end was cut by 6 bases, the J end by 4 bases, with 12 bases between. The CDR3 consists of 13 residues. In DNA, the CDR3 is TGTGCCAGCAGAAGGACAGACCTCTATGGCTACACCTTC. Its protein product is CASRRTDLYGYTF.

This clonotype was seen a handful of times. The rearrangement joins TRBV6-1 to TRBJ2-5, with a tentative D call TRBD1 (5 bases). The CDR3 totals 14 residues. Per germline, CDR1 MNHNS and CDR2 SASEGT. Trimming took 6 bases from V and 0 from J, leaving 11 bases between them. This CDR3 is CASRPQGDQETQYF. The CDR3 region has the DNA TGTGCCAGCAGGCCCCAGGGTGACCAAGAGACCCAGTACTTC.

This clonotype was seen ten or more times. The chain combines TRBV12-3 or TRBV12-4 with TRBJ1-6; TRBD1 is a possible D gene (6 bases). The CDR3 has 15 residues. The V end lost 3 bases, the J end lost 3 bases, and 9 bases lay between the germline ends. CDR3 amino acids: CASSLRTVYNSPLHF. The CDR3 region has the DNA TGTGCCAGCAGTTTGAGGACAGTCTATAATTCACCCCTCCACTTT.

This clonotype was recorded only once. One base away lies a much larger clone, so this may be a sequencing read error. This chain uses TRBV6-5 with TRBJ2-7; the D is unclear. The CDR3 has 13 amino acids. From germline, CDR1 is MNHEY and CDR2 SVGAGI. Trimming pared 0 bases from V and 7 bases from J, leaving 10 bases between. The CDR3 protein is CASSYSVESEQYF. As DNA, the CDR3 is TGTGCCAGCAGTTACTCCGTCGAATCGGAGCAGTACTTC.

This clonotype was detected many times. The rearrangement uses TRBV30 and TRBJ1-1, with D unresolved. Germline loops: CDR1 GTSNPN, CDR2 SVGIG (reference sequence). Trimming cost V 0 bases and J 0 bases, with 5 bases left between them. The CDR3 spans 13 residues. The CDR3 here is CAWSVSVNTEAFF. CDR3 DNA: TGTGCCTGGAGTGTATCGGTGAACACTGAAGCTTTCTTT.

The genes are TRBV9 and TRBJ1-1; D remains unclear. The ends were cut back, 0 bases at V and 1 base at J, with 10 bases in the middle. The CDR3 sequence is 15 residues long. Per germline, CDR1 SGDLS and CDR2 YYNGEE. CDR3 in DNA: TGTGCCAGCAGCGTAGAATCGATCCCGAACACTGAAGCTTTCTTT. Translated: CASSVESIPNTEAFF.